Sequencing of this T cell receptor (beta chain) was carried out in a study of T cells in Graves' hyperthyroidism and ophthalmopathy. Background on the study: Staff took peripheral blood when the initial diagnosis was made, before any treatment began. Study-level results: A model using 13 V-J features told ophthalmopathy apart from stable hyperthyroidism.

The germline CDR1 and CDR2 sequences are LNHDA and SQIVND (reference sequence). This CDR3 has 15 amino acids. Germline trimming cut 6 bases from V and 2 bases from J; bases unmatched to any gene: 1. Regions amplified from RNA transcripts were the TCR beta CDR3 regions. The HTBI primer set served for first-round RT-PCR of the TCR CDR3. From the multiplex PCR reads, TCRdb called clonotypes with MiXCR, one entry per CDR3 protein. Altogether 750,000 to 900,000 distinct CDR3 sequences are present, around 39% being singletons, with the ten largest covering around 10%. This clonotype has a count of ten or more. The antigen remains undetermined. The hyperthyroidism patients had all been newly diagnosed, and their disease duration was under 2 months. Their ages ranged from 18 to 65 years.

The sequence derives from a man aged 18 to 35 with Graves' hyperthyroidism. The rearrangement uses TRBV19 and TRBJ2-6; 10 bases map to TRBD1. Sample: blood. In DNA form, the CDR3 reads TGTGCCAGTAGGGACAGGGGGGCTGGGGCCAACGTCCTGACTTTC. Translating it yields CASRDRGAGANVLTF.